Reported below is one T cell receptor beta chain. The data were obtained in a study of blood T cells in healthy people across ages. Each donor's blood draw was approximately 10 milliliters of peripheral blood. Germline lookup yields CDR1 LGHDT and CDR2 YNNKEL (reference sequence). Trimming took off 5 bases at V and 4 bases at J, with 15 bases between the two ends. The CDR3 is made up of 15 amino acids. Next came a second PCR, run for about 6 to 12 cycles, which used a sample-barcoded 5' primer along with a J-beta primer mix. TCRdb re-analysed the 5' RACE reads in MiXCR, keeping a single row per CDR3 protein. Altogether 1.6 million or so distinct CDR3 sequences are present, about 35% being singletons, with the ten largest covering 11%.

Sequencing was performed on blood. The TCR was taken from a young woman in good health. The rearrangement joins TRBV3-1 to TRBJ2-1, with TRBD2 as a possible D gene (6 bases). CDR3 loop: CASSIRGTLYNEQFF. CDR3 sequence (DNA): TGTGCCAGCAGCATCCGCGGGACCTTGTACAATGAGCAGTTCTTC.